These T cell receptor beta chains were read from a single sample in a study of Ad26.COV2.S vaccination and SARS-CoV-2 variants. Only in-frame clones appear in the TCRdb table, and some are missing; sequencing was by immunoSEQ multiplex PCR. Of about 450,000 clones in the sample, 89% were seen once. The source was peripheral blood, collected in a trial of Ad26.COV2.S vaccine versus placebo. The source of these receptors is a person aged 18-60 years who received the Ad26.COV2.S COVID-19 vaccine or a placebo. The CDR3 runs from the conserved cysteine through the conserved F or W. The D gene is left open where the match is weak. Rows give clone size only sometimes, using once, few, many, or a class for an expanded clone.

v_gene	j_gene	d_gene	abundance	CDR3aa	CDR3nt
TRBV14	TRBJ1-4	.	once	CASSQRTANEKLFF	TGTGCCAGCAGCCAGAGGACAGCTAATGAAAAACTGTTTTTT
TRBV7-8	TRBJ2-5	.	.	CASSLGRVPWYQETQYF	TGTGCCAGCAGCTTAGGGAGAGTTCCCTGGTACCAAGAGACCCAGTACTTC
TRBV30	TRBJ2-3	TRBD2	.	CAWALAGGGDTQYF	TGTGCCTGGGCGCTAGCGGGGGGCGGAGATACGCAGTATTTT
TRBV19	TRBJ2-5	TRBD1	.	CASPRGLGETQYF	TGTGCCAGTCCCAGGGGGCTCGGAGAGACCCAGTACTTC
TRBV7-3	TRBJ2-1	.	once	CASSYSVSSYNEQFF	TGTGCCAGCAGCTATAGCGTAAGCTCCTACAATGAGCAGTTCTTC
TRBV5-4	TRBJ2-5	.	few	CASSQGITGETQYF	TGTGCCAGCAGCCAGGGGATCACTGGAGAGACCCAGTACTTC
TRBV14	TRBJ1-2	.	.	CASSPSGRSNYGYTF	TGTGCCAGCAGCCCCTCGGGCCGATCTAACTATGGCTACACCTTC
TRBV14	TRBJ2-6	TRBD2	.	CASSHGGSGANVLTF	TGTGCCAGCAGCCACGGGGGGTCTGGGGCCAACGTCCTGACTTTC
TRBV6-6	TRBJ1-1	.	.	CASSWENTEAFF	TGTGCCAGCAGTTGGGAGAACACTGAAGCTTTCTTT
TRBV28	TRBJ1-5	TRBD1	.	CASNSQPGQGFRATRQPQHF	TGTGCCAGCAACTCCCAGCCGGGACAGGGTTTTCGGGCGACCCGACAGCCCCAGCATTTT
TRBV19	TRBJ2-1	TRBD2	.	CASSIAREGQNEQFF	TGTGCCAGTAGTATCGCGCGGGAGGGCCAAAATGAGCAGTTCTTC
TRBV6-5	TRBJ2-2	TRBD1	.	CASSYFTGDTGELFF	TGTGCCAGCAGTTACTTCACAGGGGATACCGGGGAGCTGTTTTTT
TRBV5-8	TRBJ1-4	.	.	CASSFRATRTNEKLFF	TGTGCCAGCAGCTTTCGGGCGACGAGAACTAATGAAAAACTGTTTTTT
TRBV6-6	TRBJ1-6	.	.	CASSYGRRSPLHF	TGTGCCAGCAGTTATGGCCGTAGGTCACCCCTCCACTTT
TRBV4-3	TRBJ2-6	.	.	CASSQGSDLSGANVLTF	TGCGCCAGCAGCCAAGGATCAGACCTCTCTGGGGCCAACGTCCTGACTTTC
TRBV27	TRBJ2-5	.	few	CASSLGKETQYF	TGTGCCAGCAGTTTAGGAAAGGAGACCCAGTACTTC
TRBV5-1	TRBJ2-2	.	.	CASSGRAVGSNTGELFF	TGCGCCAGCAGCGGCAGGGCTGTCGGGTCGAACACCGGGGAGCTGTTTTTT
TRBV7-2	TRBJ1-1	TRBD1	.	CASSPDRGRTEAFF	TGTGCCAGCAGCCCGGACAGGGGTAGGACTGAAGCTTTCTTT
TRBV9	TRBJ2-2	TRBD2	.	CASSVGGAGGHTGELFF	TGTGCCAGCAGCGTAGGTGGAGCGGGGGGCCACACCGGGGAGCTGTTTTTT
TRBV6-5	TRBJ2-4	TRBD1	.	CASSPPLAGGNIQYF	TGTGCCAGCAGCCCCCCCCTGGCAGGGGGAAACATTCAGTACTTC
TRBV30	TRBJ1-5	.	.	CASSEGYNQPQHF	TGTGCCTCGTCCGAGGGATATAATCAGCCCCAGCATTTT
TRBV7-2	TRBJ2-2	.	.	CASSLVPGVNTGELFF	TGTGCCAGCAGCTTAGTGCCCGGGGTGAACACCGGGGAGCTGTTTTTT
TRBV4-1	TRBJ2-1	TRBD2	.	CASSPTSGRAYNEQFF	TGCGCCAGCAGCCCGACTAGCGGGAGGGCCTACAATGAGCAGTTCTTC
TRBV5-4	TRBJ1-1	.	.	CASSLVGMDPEAFF	TGTGCCAGCAGCTTGGTCGGGATGGACCCTGAAGCTTTCTTT
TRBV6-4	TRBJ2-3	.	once	CASSDSRLAPLRADTQYF	TGTGCCAGCAGTGACTCTAGGCTAGCGCCGCTGAGGGCAGATACGCAGTATTTT
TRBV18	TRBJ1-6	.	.	CASSLRSVTGRTKIGSPLHF	TGTGCCAGCTCACTCCGTTCGGTTACGGGCCGGACCAAAATAGGTTCACCCCTCCACTTT
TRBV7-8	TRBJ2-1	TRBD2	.	CASSLALAGGERYNEQFF	TGTGCCAGCAGCTTAGCTCTAGCGGGGGGGGAGCGCTACAATGAGCAGTTCTTC
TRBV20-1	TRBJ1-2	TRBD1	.	CSAGTDYGYTF	TGCAGTGCTGGGACAGACTATGGCTACACCTTC
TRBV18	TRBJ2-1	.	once	CASSAVRDPYNEQFF	TGTGCCAGCTCGGCTGTCAGAGACCCCTACAATGAGCAGTTCTTC
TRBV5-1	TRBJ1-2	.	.	CASSFGTADGRYTF	TGCGCCAGCAGCTTCGGGACTGCCGATGGCCGCTACACCTTC
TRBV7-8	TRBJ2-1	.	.	CASSGRQENNEQFF	TGTGCCAGCAGCGGCAGACAGGAGAACAATGAGCAGTTCTTC
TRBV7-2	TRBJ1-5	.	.	CASSLFGGNQPQHF	TGTGCCAGCAGCTTATTTGGGGGTAATCAGCCCCAGCATTTT
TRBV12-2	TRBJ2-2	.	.	CASRCPVAGGNTGELFF	.
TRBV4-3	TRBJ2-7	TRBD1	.	CASSQGDRGPYEQYF	TGCGCCAGCAGCCAAGGGGACAGGGGGCCGTACGAGCAGTACTTC
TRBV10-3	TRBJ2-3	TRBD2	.	CAISASGRVGTDTQYF	TGTGCCATCAGTGCTAGCGGGAGGGTTGGCACAGATACGCAGTATTTT
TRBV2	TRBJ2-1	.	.	CASSGPGHDSYNEQFF	TGTGCCAGCAGTGGGCCGGGACACGATTCCTACAATGAGCAGTTCTTC
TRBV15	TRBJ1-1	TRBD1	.	CATSRPGQGPRTTEAFF	TGTGCCACCAGCCGCCCGGGACAGGGCCCGCGGACCACTGAAGCTTTCTTT
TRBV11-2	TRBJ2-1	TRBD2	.	CASSRRLAGLENEQFF	TGTGCCAGCAGCCGCCGACTAGCGGGGCTTGAAAATGAGCAGTTCTTC
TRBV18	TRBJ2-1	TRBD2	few	CASSPATASGRADYNEQFF	TGTGCCAGCTCACCCGCAACCGCTAGCGGGAGGGCGGACTACAATGAGCAGTTCTTC
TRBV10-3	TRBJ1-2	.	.	CAISDLASSGYTF	TGTGCCATCAGTGACCTGGCCTCCTCGGGCTACACCTTC
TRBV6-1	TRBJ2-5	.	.	CASSEWVDETQYF	TGTGCCAGCAGTGAGTGGGTCGATGAGACCCAGTACTTC
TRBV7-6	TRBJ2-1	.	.	CASSLAIWGEQFF	TGTGCCAGCAGCTTAGCAATATGGGGTGAGCAGTTCTTC
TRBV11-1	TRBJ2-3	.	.	CASSLTVSGYEQYF	TGTGCCAGCAGCCTCACAGTATCGGGCTATGAGCAGTATTTT
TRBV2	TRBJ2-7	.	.	CASSPTVIISYEQYF	TGTGCCAGCAGTCCAACAGTTATCATCTCCTACGAGCAGTACTTC
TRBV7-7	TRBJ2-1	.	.	CASSRGKVDYNEQFF	TGTGCCAGCAGTAGGGGGAAGGTGGACTACAATGAGCAGTTCTTC
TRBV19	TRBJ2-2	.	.	CASRRSAGLTGELFF	TGTGCCAGTAGGAGGTCGGCAGGCCTCACCGGGGAGCTGTTTTTT
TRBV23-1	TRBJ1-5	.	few	CASSRAGAHQPQHF	TGCGCCAGCAGTCGGGCGGGGGCGCACCAGCCCCAGCATTTT
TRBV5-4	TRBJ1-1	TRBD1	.	CAQSRTGQTIEAFF	TGTGCCCAATCCAGGACAGGCCAGACGATTGAAGCTTTCTTT
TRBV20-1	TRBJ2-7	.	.	CSASKSTLSYEQYF	TGCAGTGCTAGTAAGTCGACCCTCTCCTACGAGCAGTACTTC
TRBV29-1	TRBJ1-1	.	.	CSVVPLTGVEAFF	TGCAGCGTTGTCCCACTTACAGGCGTTGAAGCTTTCTTT
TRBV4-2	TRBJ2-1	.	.	CASSQVFETVNNEQFF	TGTGCCAGCAGCCAAGTTTTTGAAACAGTAAACAATGAGCAGTTCTTC
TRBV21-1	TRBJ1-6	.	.	CASSKEKVAEGVYNSPLHF	TGTGCCAGCAGCAAAGAAAAAGTGGCAGAGGGTGTTTATAATTCACCCCTCCACTTT
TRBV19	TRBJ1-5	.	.	CASSPSVYPQHF	TGTGCCAGTAGCCCGTCCGTCTATCCCCAGCATTTT
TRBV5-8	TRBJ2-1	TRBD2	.	CASSQGLAVIYNEQFF	TGTGCCAGCAGCCAGGGACTAGCAGTGATCTACAATGAGCAGTTCTTC
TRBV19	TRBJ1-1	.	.	CASILDPESTEAFF	TGTGCCAGTATCCTCGATCCGGAGTCCACTGAAGCTTTCTTT
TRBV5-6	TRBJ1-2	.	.	CASLIREGYGYTF	TGTGCCAGCTTGATTCGGGAGGGCTATGGCTACACCTTC